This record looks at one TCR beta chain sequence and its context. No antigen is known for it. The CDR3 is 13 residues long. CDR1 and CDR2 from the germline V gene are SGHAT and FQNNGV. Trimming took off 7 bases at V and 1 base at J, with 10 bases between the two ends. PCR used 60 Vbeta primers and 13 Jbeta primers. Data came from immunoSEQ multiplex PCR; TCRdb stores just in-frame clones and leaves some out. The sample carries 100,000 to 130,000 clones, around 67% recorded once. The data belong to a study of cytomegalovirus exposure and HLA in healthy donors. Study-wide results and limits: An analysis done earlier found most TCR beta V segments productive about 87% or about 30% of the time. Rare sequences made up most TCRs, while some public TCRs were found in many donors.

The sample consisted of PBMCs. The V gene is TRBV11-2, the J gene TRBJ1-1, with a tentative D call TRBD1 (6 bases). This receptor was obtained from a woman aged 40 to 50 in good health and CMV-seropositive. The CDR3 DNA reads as TGTGCCAGCAACAAACAGGGGAACACTGAAGCTTTCTTT. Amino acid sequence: CASNKQGNTEAFF.